This paragraph reports one T cell receptor (beta chain). The source of the sample is a study of shared clonotypes between healthy human individuals. TCRdb keeps only in-frame clones here, not all; method: immunoSEQ multiplex PCR. The data show over a million clones, approximately 96% seen once. This CDR3 is built from 18 residues. Germline V gene lookup returns CDR1 SGHTA and CDR2 FQGNSA. The V and J ends lost 5 bases and 2 bases respectively, with 23 bases between them. Sequencing was carried out using naive CD4+ T cells sorted from blood. Subset defined: CD45RA+ positively selected. V gene TRBV7-2 combines with J gene TRBJ2-3; D unresolved. The sequence was collected from a young man in good health. The CDR3 nucleotides are TGTGCCAGCAGCCCCAAGGGTACGCAACCTGACTTCACAGATACGCAGTATTTT. Translation: CASSPKGTQPDFTDTQYF.